Sequencing of this T cell receptor beta chain was carried out in a study of Ad26.COV2.S vaccination and SARS-CoV-2 variants. The table came from immunoSEQ multiplex PCR; TCRdb's copy has only in-frame clones and leaves some out. Of hundreds of thousands of clones detected, about nine tenths appear once; the ten largest clones hold around 3.6%. The junction had 5 bases not matched to a gene; V was cut back by 3 bases and J by 4 bases. The CDR3 sequence is 15 residues long. Per the germline V gene, CDR1 is MNHNS and CDR2 is SASEGT. For this clone: Its target is unknown.

The sample's treatment: around 19 received Ad26.COV2.S at low or high dose, single or two shots; several received placebo; per-sample allocation not given. Sample collection was performed on day 63 after the first vaccine or placebo injection. An adult of 18-55 years in Boston served as donor. Study-wide results and limits: Measurement of non-spike TCR breadth gave similar results in vaccine and placebo recipients. In vaccinated individuals, spike-specific CD8+ and CD4+ T cell responses reportedly displayed substantial breadth.

The input for sequencing was peripheral blood, taken in a trial of Ad26.COV2.S vaccine versus placebo. This receptor was identified in a person aged 18 to 65 who received the Ad26.COV2.S COVID-19 vaccine or a placebo. The rearrangement links TRBV6-1 to TRBJ2-1; 8 nucleotides match TRBD1. The CDR3 sequence: CASSDRGPLYNEQFF. In DNA form, the CDR3 reads TGTGCCAGCAGTGACAGGGGGCCTCTTTACAATGAGCAGTTCTTC.